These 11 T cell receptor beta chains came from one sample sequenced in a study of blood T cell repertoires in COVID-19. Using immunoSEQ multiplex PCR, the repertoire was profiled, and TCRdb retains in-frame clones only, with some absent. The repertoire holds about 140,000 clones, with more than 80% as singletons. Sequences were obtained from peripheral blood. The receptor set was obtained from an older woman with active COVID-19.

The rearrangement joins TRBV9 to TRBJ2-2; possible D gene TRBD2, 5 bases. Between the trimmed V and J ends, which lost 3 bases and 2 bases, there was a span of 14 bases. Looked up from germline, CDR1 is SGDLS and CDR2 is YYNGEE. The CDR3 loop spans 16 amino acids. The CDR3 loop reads CASSDWSGLNTGELFF. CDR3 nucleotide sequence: TGTGCCAGCAGCGACTGGAGCGGACTTAACACCGGGGAGCTGTTTTTT.

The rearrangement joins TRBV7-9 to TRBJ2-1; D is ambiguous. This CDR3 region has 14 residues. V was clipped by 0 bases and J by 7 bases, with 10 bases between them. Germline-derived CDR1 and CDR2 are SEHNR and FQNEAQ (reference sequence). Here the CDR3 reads CASSLASGVNEQFF. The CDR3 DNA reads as TGTGCCAGCAGCTTAGCGAGTGGAGTGAATGAGCAGTTCTTC.

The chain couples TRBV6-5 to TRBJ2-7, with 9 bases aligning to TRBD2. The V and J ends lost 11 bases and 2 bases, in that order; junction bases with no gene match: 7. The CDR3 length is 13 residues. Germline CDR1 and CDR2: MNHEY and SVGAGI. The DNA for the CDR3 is TGTGCCTCTCAATCTAGCGGGGCCTACGAGCAGTACTTC. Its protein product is CASQSSGAYEQYF.

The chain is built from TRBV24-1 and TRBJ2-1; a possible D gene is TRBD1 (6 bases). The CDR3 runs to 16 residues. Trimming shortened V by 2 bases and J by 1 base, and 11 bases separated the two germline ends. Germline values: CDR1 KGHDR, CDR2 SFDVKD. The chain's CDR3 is CATSDWDTGSYNEQFF. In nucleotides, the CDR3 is TGTGCCACCAGTGATTGGGACACGGGATCCTACAATGAGCAGTTCTTC.

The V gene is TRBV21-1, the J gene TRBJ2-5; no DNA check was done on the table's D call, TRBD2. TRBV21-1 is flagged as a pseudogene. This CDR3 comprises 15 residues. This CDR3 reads CASSKDLAEQETQYF. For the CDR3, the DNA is TGTGCCAGCAGCAAAGACCTAGCGGAACAAGAGACCCAGTACTTC.

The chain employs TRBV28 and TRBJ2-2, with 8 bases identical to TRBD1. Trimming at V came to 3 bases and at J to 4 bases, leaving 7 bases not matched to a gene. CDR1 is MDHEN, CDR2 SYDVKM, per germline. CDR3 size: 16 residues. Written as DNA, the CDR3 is TGTGCCAGCAGTTTCAGGGGGCATGGTGGCACCGGGGAGCTGTTTTTT. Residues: CASSFRGHGGTGELFF.

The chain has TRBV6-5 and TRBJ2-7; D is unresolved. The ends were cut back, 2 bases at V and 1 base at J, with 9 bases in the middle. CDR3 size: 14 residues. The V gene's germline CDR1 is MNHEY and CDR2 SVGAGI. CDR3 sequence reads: CASSYGSSSYEQYF. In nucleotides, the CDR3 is TGTGCCAGCAGTTACGGTAGTTCATCCTACGAGCAGTACTTC.

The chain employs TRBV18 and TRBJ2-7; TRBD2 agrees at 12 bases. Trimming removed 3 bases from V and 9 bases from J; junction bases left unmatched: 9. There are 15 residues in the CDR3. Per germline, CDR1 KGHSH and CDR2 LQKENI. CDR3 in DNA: TGTGCCAGCTCACCCGGACTAGCGGGGACTCTCGGGCAGTACTTC. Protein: CASSPGLAGTLGQYF.

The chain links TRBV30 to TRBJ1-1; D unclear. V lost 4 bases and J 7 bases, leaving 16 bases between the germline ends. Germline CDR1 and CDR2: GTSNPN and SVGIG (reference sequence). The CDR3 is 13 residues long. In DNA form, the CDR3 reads TGTGCCTGGAATCCCCCGAGTAAGATTGAAGCTTTCTTT. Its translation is CAWNPPSKIEAFF. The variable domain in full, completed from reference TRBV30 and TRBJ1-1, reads SQTIHQWPATLVQPVGSPLSLECTVEGTSNPNLYWYRQAAGRGLQLLFYSVGIGQISSEVPQNLSASRPQDRQFILSSKKLLLSDSGFYLCAWNPPSKIEAFFGQGTRLTVV.

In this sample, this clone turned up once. CDR3 amino acids: CASSFIRILRADPDTQYF. In DNA form, the CDR3 reads TGTGCCAGCAGTTTCATCCGCATCTTGAGGGCCGATCCAGATACGCAGTATTTT. J is TRBJ2-3 and V is TRBV28, with a tentative D call TRBD2 (5 bases). The CDR3 is 18 amino acids. From germline, CDR1 is MDHEN and CDR2 SYDVKM. Trimming pared 3 bases from V and 4 bases from J, leaving 23 bases between.

The CDR3 nucleotides are TGCGCCAGCAGCGGGACTTTAGCGGCTAGCGGATACAATGAGCAGTTCTTC. Amino acid sequence: CASSGTLAASGYNEQFF. The chain has TRBV5-1 and TRBJ2-1; TRBD2 aligns across 7 bases. This CDR3 has 17 amino acids. Germline V gene data show CDR1 as SGHRS and CDR2 as YFSETQ. The junction had 14 bases not matched to a gene; V was cut back by 4 bases and J by 4 bases.